This T cell receptor (beta chain) derives from a study of blood T cell repertoires in COVID-19. Study overall: Spain, Italy and the United States supplied samples that represented acute and convalescent COVID-19. T cells, B-cell-depleted T cells, or PBMCs provided the cDNA or gDNA that served as material.

With V trimmed by 1 base and J by 7 bases, 9 bases remained unmatched. Germline V gives CDR1 LGHDT, CDR2 YNNKEL (reference sequence). CDR3 length: 16 residues. As processed by the authors: Estimation of nucleated cell counts relied on the amplification of reference gene primers. Sequencing was performed with immunoSEQ multiplex PCR; in TCRdb, only in-frame clones are kept and a portion is missing. V and J calls and clone size are given by that table; D and trimming were obtained from the DNA. Here the sample spans 350,000 to 400,000 clones, about 90% being singletons. Source material: peripheral blood. The chain uses TRBV3-1 (or the pseudogene TRBV3-2) and TRBJ1-2, with 10 bases matching TRBD1. The TCR was taken from a man aged 18 to 35 with active or convalescent COVID-19. CDR3 nucleotides: TGTGCCAGCAGCCAAGTAACGGACAGGGGGATGGTTGGCTACACCTTC. It encodes CASSQVTDRGMVGYTF.